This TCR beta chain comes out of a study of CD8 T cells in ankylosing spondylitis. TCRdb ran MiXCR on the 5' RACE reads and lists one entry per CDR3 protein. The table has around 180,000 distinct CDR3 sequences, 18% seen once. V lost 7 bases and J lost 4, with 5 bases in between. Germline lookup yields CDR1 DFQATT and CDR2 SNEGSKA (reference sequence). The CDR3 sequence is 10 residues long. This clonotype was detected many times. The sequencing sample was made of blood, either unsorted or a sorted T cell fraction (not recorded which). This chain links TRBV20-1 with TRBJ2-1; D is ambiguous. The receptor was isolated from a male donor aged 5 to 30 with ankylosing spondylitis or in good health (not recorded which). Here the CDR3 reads CSVHYNEQFF. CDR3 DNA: TGCAGTGTGCATTACAATGAGCAGTTCTTC.